This T cell receptor (beta chain) was identified during a study of T cell responses to AZD1222 COVID-19 vaccine. Some clones are missing from TCRdb's copy, which holds only in-frame ones; the method was immunoSEQ multiplex PCR. The sample records 100,000 to 110,000 clones, 80% to 90% being singletons. CDR3 length equals 15 residues. J gave up 7 bases and V 2 bases, and 7 bases lay outside the gene matches. Per germline, CDR1 SGHTA and CDR2 FQGTGA. The specimen was peripheral blood, collected on day 0 of MenACWY control vaccination. The chain links TRBV7-3 to TRBJ2-1; TRBD2 matches 8 bases. This TCR was recovered from an adult in good health. This CDR3 is CASSLAGGSWNEQFF. The CDR3 bases are TGTGCCAGCAGCTTAGCGGGGGGCTCTTGGAATGAGCAGTTCTTC.